The entry below describes one TCR beta chain. Sequencing used immunoSEQ multiplex PCR; TCRdb keeps in-frame clones, though not all of them. The table shows about 130,000 clones, with around 85% occurring only once. The sample is drawn from a study of blood T cell repertoires in COVID-19. At the level of the study: Sites across the United States, Italy and Spain contributed samples from acute and convalescent COVID-19. PBMCs, B-cell-depleted T cells, or T cells provided the cDNA or gDNA that made up the material.

Researchers sorted participants into cohorts using their self-reported clinical history. Germline assignment: CDR1 SGDLS and CDR2 YYNGEE. The CDR3 has 16 amino acids. Trimming left V 0 bases short and J 2 bases short, with 13 bases between. The sample taken for sequencing was PBMCs or T cells enriched from blood (not recorded which). The TCR sequence derives from a man over 45 who had recovered from COVID-19. This chain connects TRBV9 to TRBJ2-3; the D gene is possibly TRBD2 (6 bases). The CDR3 loop is CASSVDGTVNTDTQYF. As DNA, the CDR3 is TGTGCCAGCAGCGTAGACGGGACTGTTAACACAGATACGCAGTATTTT. Filled out from reference TRBV9 and TRBJ2-3, the complete variable domain reads DSGVTQTPKHLITATGQRVTLRCSPRSGDLSVYWYQQSLDQGLQFLIQYYNGEERAKGNILERFSAQQFPDLHSELNLSSLELGDSALYFCASSVDGTVNTDTQYFGPGTRLTVL.